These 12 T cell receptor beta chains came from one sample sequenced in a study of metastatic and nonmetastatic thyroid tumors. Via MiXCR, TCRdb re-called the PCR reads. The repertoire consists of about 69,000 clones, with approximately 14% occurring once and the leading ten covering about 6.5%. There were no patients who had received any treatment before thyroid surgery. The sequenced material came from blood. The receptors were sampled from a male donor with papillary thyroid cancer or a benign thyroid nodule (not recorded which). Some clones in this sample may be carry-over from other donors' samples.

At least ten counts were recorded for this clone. CDR3 protein: CASSYSRDTEAFF. The CDR3 nucleotides read TGTGCCAGCAGTTATTCCAGGGACACTGAAGCTTTCTTT. This rearrangement joins TRBV6-2 or TRBV6-3 to TRBJ1-1; weak D call: TRBD1 (5 bases). The germline CDR1 and CDR2 sequences are MNHEY and SVGEGT. The CDR3 sequence is 13 residues long. V was trimmed by 3 bases and J by 3 bases, leaving 8 bases between them.

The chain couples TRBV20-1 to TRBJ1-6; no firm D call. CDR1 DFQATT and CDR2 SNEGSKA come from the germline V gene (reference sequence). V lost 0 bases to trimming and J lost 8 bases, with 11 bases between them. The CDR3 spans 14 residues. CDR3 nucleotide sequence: TGCAGTGCTAGAGATCCTGCATTTGATTCACCCCTCCACTTT. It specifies CSARDPAFDSPLHF.

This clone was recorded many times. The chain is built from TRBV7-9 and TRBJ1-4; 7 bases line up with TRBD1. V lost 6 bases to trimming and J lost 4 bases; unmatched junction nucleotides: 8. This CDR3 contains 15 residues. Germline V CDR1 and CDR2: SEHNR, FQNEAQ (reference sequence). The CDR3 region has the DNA TGTGCCAGCAGGCGTACCGGACAGGTTAATGAAAAACTGTTTTTT. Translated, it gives CASRRTGQVNEKLFF. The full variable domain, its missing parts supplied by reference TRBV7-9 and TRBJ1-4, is DTGVSQNPRHKITKRGQNVTFRCDPISEHNRLYWYRQTLGQGPEFLTYFQNEAQLEKSRLLSDRFSAERPKGSFSTLEIQRTEQGDSAMYLCASRRTGQVNEKLFFGSGTQLSVL.

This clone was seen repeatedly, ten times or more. The CDR3 bases are TGTGCCAGCAGTTACGGGTCGTCGGAGGCTTTCTTT. This sequence encodes CASSYGSSEAFF. This sequence joins TRBV6-5 and TRBJ1-1; no reliable D call. The germline V gene encodes CDR1 MNHEY and CDR2 SVGAGI. V was shortened by 2 bases and J by 11 bases, with 12 bases between the two germline ends. The CDR3 runs to 12 residues.

CDR3 protein: CASSFPPSGRQRGRPDTQYF. The CDR3 DNA reads TGTGCCAGCAGTTTTCCTCCCAGTGGTCGACAGCGGGGACGACCAGATACGCAGTATTTT. The gene calls are TRBV28 and TRBJ2-3; 7 bases are a match to TRBD2. V lost 3 bases to trimming and J lost 4 bases; unmatched junction nucleotides: 22. The CDR3 sequence is 20 residues long. Germline CDR1 MDHEN, CDR2 SYDVKM.

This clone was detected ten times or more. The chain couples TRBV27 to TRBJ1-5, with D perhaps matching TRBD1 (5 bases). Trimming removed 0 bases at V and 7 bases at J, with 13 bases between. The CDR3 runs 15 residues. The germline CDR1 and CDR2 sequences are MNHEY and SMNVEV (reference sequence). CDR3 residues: CASSLSGRGVQPQHF. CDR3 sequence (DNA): TGTGCCAGCAGTTTATCTGGACGGGGGGTACAGCCCCAGCATTTT.

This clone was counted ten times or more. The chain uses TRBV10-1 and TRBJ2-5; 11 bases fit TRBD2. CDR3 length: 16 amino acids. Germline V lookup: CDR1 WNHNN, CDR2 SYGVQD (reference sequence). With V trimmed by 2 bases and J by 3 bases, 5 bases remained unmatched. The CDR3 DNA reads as TGCGCCAGCAGTGAGGCTAAACTAGCGGGAGAAGAGACCCAGTACTTC. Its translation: CASSEAKLAGEETQYF.

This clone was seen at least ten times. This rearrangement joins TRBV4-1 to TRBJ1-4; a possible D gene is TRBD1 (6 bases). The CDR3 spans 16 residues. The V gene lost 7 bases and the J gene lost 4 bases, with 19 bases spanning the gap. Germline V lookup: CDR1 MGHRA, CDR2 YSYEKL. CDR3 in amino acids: CASNSLGGRLNEKLFF. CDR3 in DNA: TGCGCCAGCAATAGTCTTGGGGGCCGACTTAATGAAAAACTGTTTTTT.

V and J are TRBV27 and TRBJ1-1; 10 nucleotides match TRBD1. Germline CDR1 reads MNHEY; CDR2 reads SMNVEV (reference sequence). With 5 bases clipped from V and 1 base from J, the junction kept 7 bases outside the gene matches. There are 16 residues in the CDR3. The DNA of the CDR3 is TGTGCCAGCAGTAGAACAGGGGACAGGGGGAACACTGAAGCTTTCTTT. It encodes CASSRTGDRGNTEAFF.

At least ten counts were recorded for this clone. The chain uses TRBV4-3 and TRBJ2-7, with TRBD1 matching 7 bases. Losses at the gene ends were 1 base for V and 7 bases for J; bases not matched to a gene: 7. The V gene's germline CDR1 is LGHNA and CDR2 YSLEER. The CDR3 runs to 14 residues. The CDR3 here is CASSQGQGTGEQYF. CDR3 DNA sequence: TGCGCCAGCAGCCAAGGACAGGGCACGGGAGAGCAGTACTTC.

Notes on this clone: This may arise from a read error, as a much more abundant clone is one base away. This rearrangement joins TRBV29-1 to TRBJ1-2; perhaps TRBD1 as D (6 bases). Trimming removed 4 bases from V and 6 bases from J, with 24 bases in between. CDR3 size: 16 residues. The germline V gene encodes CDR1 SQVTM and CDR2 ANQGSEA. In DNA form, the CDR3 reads TGCAGCGTTGTGTGGGGGGAAAACACAACAGGGCATGGCTACACCTTC. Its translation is CSVVWGENTTGHGYTF.

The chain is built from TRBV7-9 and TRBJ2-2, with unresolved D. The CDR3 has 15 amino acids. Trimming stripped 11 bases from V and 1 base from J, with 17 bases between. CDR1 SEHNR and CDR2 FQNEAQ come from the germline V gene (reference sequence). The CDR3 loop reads CAPSPYGVNTGELFF. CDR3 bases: TGTGCCCCCAGCCCGTACGGAGTGAACACCGGGGAGCTGTTTTTT.